This TCR beta chain was captured by sequencing in a study of blood T cell repertoires in COVID-19. Across the whole study: The United States, Italy and Spain provided the acute and convalescent COVID-19 samples. PBMCs, B-cell-depleted T cells, or T cells were the source of the cDNA or gDNA that made up the material.

The germline V gene has CDR1 MDHEN and CDR2 SYDVKM. The CDR3 is 14 residues long. The V end lost 3 bases, the J end lost 7 bases, and 13 bases lay between the germline ends. Per the original data handling: Amplification from reference gene primers served as the basis for estimated nucleated cell counts. The method was immunoSEQ multiplex PCR; TCRdb's version includes in-frame clones alone and lacks a portion of them. That table is the source of V, J and clone size, and D and trimming were worked out from the DNA. The sample includes 90,000 to 100,000 clones, around 82% seen only once; the top ten take around an eighth. This clone was observed many times.

The chain combines TRBV28 with TRBJ1-5, with D possibly TRBD1 on 5 matching bases. The source material was peripheral blood. The receptor was isolated from a human donor in a cohort sampled during active COVID-19. The CDR3 is CASSLAGMFQPQHF. CDR3 nucleotides: TGTGCCAGCAGTTTGGCAGGGATGTTCCAGCCCCAGCATTTT.